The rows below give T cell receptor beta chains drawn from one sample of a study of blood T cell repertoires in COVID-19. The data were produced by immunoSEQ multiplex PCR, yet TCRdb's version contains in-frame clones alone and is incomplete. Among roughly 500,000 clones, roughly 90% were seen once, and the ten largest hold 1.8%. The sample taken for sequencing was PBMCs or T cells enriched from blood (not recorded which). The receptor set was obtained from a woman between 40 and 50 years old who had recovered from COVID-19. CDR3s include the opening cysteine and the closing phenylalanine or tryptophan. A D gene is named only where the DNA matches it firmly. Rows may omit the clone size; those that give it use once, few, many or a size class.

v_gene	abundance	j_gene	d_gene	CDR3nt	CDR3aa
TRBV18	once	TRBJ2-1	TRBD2	TGTGCCAGCTCACCACCCCAGGGAGGGAATGAGCAGTTCTTC	CASSPPQGGNEQFF
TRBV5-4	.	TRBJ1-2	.	TGTGCCAGCATGGGGGGACTGGGACCCTATGGCTACACCTTC	CASMGGLGPYGYTF
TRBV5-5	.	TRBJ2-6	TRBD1	TGTGCCAGCCAAGGGACAGAGTTTTCTGGGGCCAACGTCCTGACTTTC	CASQGTEFSGANVLTF
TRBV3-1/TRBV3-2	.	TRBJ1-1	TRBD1	TGTGCCAGCAGCCATCTCACCGGGACAGGGAACACTGAAGCTTTCTTT	CASSHLTGTGNTEAFF
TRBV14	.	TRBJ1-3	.	TGTGCCAGCAGCCCGATCCGACAGTCTGGAAACACCATATATTTT	CASSPIRQSGNTIYF
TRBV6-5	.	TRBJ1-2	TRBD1	TGTGCCAGCAGGGGAGGACAGGGTGGGGAAGGCTACACCTTC	CASRGGQGGEGYTF
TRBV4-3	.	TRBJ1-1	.	TGCGCCAGCAGCCAAGCGGTGGGACAAAGCGAAGCTTTCTTT	CASSQAVGQSEAFF
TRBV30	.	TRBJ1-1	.	TGTGCCTGGAGTGTAGACATGAACACTGAAGCTTTCTTT	CAWSVDMNTEAFF
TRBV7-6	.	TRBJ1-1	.	TGTGCCAGCAGCTTAGAAGGGAGTGGGACTGAAGCTTTCTTT	CASSLEGSGTEAFF
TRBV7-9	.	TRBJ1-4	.	TGTGCCAGCAGCCCGCGGCTGGCCAGGGGAAATGAAAAACTGTTTTTT	CASSPRLARGNEKLFF
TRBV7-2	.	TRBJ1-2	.	TGTGCCAGCAGCCAGGGGAGTGGCTATGGCTACACCTTC	CASSQGSGYGYTF
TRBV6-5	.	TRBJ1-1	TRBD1	TGTGCCAGCAGCCTAAACCGGGACAGGGGAACTGAAGCTTTCTTT	CASSLNRDRGTEAFF
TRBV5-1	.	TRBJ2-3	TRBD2	TGCGCCAGCAGCTACTGGAATGCGGGAGGGCCAAACACGCAGTATTTT	CASSYWNAGGPNTQYF
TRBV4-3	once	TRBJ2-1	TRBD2	TGCGCCAGCAGCCAAGATTGGGGCCGAAGACTAGCGTCCTACAATGAGCAGTTCTTC	CASSQDWGRRLASYNEQFF
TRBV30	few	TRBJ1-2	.	TGTGCCTGGAGTGTAATGGGGGGGGGCCACGGCTACACCTTC	CAWSVMGGGHGYTF
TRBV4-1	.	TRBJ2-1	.	TGCGCCAGCAAGGGGGGAGGGGTAGCGGAGTTCAGGAATGAGCAGTTCTTC	CASKGGGVAEFRNEQFF
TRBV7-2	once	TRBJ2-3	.	TGTGCCAGCAGTCCACAGGTTTTCACAGATACGCAGTATTTT	CASSPQVFTDTQYF
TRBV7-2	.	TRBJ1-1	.	TGTGCCAGCAGACTAGAAGAAATGAGGGTCACTGAAGCTTTCTTT	CASRLEEMRVTEAFF
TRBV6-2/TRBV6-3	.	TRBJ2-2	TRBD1	TGTGCCAGCAGTTACACAGACAGGGTGCGGGAGCTGTTTTTT	CASSYTDRVRELFF
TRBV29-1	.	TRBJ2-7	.	TGCAGCATACAGGGTACGGTGGGAGGGCCCGTCGAGCAGTACTTC	CSIQGTVGGPVEQYF
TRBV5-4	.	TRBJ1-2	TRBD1	TGTGCCAGCAGGTTAAGAGCCGGGACAGCTAACTATGGCTACACCTTC	CASRLRAGTANYGYTF
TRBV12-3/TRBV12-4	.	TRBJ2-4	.	TGTGCCAGCAGTGAAACAGGGGAGGACATTCAGTACTTC	CASSETGEDIQYF
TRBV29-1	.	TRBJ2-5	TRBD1	TGCAGCGTTCGAAAGAAGGGGACAGGGGTTTTCCGAGAGACCCAGTACTTC	CSVRKKGTGVFRETQYF
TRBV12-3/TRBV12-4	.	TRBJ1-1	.	TGTGCCAGCAGTTTCTCCAGGGATGCTTTCTTT	CASSFSRDAFF
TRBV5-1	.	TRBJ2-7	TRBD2	TGCACCAGCAGCTTGGCTTCTAGCGGGAGTTACGAGCAGTACTTC	CTSSLASSGSYEQYF
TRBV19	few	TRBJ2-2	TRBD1	TGTGCCAGTAGACGAGACAGGGACACCGGGGAGCTGTTTTTT	CASRRDRDTGELFF
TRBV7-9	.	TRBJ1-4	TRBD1	TGTGCCAGCAGCCCTGGGGACAGAACCGGTGAAAAACTGTTTTTT	CASSPGDRTGEKLFF
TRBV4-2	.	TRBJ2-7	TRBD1	TGTGCCAGCAGCCAAGTCGTTGGGACAGGCTACGAGCAGTACTTC	CASSQVVGTGYEQYF
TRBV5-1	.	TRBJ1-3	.	TGCGCCAGCAGCTTGGGGGGGCTAAGCTCTGGAAACACCATATATTTT	CASSLGGLSSGNTIYF
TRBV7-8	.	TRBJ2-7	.	TGTGCCAGCAGCTTAGTGGCAAAGGGGCGAGACGAGCAGTACTTC	CASSLVAKGRDEQYF
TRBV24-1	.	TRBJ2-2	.	TGTGCCACCGGGCAGAACACCGGGGAGCTGTTTTTT	CATGQNTGELFF
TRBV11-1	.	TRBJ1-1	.	TGTGCCAGCAGCTTCGGGGGGGCCACTGAAGCTTTCTTT	CASSFGGATEAFF
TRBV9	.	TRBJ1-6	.	TGTGCCAGCAGCGCATCGGTGGGGCCAGGGTCACCCCTCCACTTT	CASSASVGPGSPLHF
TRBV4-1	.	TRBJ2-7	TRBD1	TGCGCCAGCAGCCAAGCGGACAGGGCCTACGAGCAGTACTTC	CASSQADRAYEQYF
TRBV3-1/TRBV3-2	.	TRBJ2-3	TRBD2	TGTGCCAGCAGCCCGGGGGGGGGAGGCACCGGCGATACGCAGTATTTT	CASSPGGGGTGDTQYF
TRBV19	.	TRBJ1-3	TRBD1	TGTGCCAGCCAATCTCGGACAGGGGGTTTCGGAAACACCATATATTTT	CASQSRTGGFGNTIYF
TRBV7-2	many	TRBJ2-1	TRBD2	TGTGCCAGCAGCTGGACTCGGGAGGGCCCTAATGAGCAGTTCTTC	CASSWTREGPNEQFF
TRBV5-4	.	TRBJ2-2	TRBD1	TGTGCCAGCAGCCACCTTAGGACAGGCTTAGGAGACACCGGGGAGCTGTTTTTT	CASSHLRTGLGDTGELFF
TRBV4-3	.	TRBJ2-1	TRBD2	TGCGCCAGCAGCCAAGGGACTAGCGGGAGTTTTGAGCAGTTCTTC	CASSQGTSGSFEQFF
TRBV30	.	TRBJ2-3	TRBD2	TGTGCCTGGAGTAAAGGACTAGCGGGAGCTAGCACAGATACGCAGTATTTT	CAWSKGLAGASTDTQYF
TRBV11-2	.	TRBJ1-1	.	TGTGCCAGCAGCCTACAGGGCCCTGAAGCTTTCTTT	CASSLQGPEAFF
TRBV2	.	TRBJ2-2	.	TGTGCCAGCAGTGCTCAGGGTGGGAACACCGGGGAGCTGTTTTTT	CASSAQGGNTGELFF
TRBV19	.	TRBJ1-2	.	TGTGCCAGTAGGTCGAATGGGGGAGGTGCCTATGGCTACACCTTC	CASRSNGGGAYGYTF
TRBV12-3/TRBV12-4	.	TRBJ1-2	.	TGTGCCAGCAGCCGGGCCACGGGGGGCTACACCTTC	CASSRATGGYTF
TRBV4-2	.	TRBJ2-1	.	TGTGCCAGCAGCCAAGAGGACAGCTACCTCTCCTACAATGAGCAGTTCTTC	CASSQEDSYLSYNEQFF
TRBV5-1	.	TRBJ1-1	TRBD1	TGCGCCAGCAGCTTGGTACAGACAGGGGTGAACACTGAAGCTTTCTTT	CASSLVQTGVNTEAFF
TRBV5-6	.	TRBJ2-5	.	TGTGCCAGCAGCGGAGGGGGCCCCCAAGAGACCCAGTACTTC	CASSGGGPQETQYF
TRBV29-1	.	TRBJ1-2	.	TGCAGCGTTGAACAGAACTATGGCTACACCTTC	CSVEQNYGYTF